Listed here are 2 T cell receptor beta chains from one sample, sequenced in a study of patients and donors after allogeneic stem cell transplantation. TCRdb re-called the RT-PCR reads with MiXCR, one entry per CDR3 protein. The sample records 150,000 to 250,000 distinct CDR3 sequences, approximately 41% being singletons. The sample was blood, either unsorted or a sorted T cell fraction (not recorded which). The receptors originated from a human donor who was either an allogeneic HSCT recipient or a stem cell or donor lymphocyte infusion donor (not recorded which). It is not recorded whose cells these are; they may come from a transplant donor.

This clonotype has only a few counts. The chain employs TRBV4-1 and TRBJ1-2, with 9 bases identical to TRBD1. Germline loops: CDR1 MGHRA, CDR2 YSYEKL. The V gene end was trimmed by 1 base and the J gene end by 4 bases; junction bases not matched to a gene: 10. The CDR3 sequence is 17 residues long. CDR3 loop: CASSQAIGGQGPYGYTF. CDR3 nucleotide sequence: TGCGCCAGCAGCCAAGCCATAGGGGGACAGGGTCCCTATGGCTACACCTTC.

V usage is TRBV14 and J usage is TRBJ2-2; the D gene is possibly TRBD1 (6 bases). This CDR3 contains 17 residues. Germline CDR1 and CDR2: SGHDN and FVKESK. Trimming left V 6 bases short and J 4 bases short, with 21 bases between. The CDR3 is CASSEYFGTSSTGELFF. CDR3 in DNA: TGTGCCAGCAGTGAATATTTCGGGACAAGCAGCACCGGGGAGCTGTTTTTT.